The rows below give T cell receptor beta chains drawn from one sample of a study of CD8+CD57+ T cells in acquired aplastic anemia. A single record per CDR3 protein comes from TCRdb applying MiXCR to the reads. The sample carries some 280,000 distinct CDR3 sequences, 55% to 65% recorded once. Specimen: sorted CD4+, CD8+, or CD8+CD57+ T cells (not recorded which) from PBMCs. Receptor source: a human donor with severe aplastic anemia or a healthy control (not recorded which). Both conserved end residues are trimmed from each CDR3. Part of the rows lack a size; the others show once, few, many or a class for expanded clones.

>-|TRBV12-3/TRBV12-4
ASRPTGGRSGAF
>many|TRBV3-1
ASSQGAQIKYEQY
>few|TRBV25-1
ASIPDRGEQF
>-|TRBV7-2
ASSLDITLGNIQY
>once|TRBV14
ASSELAGGSYNEQF
>once|TRBV7-2
ASSLSGVPGNEQF
>once|TRBV5-1
ASSFRQGKNTEAF
>-|TRBV5-1
TCSSTGSLNTEAF
>-|TRBV29-1
SVSSAGTGYGYT
>-|TRBV7-9
ASSLLDPHGYT
>once|TRBV29-1
SVDGRGQGYT
>few|TRBV14
ASSQSGPGGYT
>-|TRBV7-2
SSSLDSTNEQF
>few|TRBV7-2
ASSLALSGSPLH
>many|TRBV6-2/TRBV6-3
ASSSGVQVFENTEAF
>-|TRBV19
ASSNSGYYEQY
>-|TRBV20-1
SARIAGGRTGELF
>-|TRBV5-8
ASSLLPLANTNYNEQF
>-|TRBV30
AYSGGPGNIQY
>many|TRBV9
ASSKNTDTQY
>-|TRBV9
ASSGRGVDTQY
>-|TRBV9
ASSPSGGDQPQH
>-|TRBV7-2
ASSFGTGGQGYT
>-|TRBV19
ATHNRVDGYT
>many|TRBV3-1
ASSQGTSGVRTDTQY
>once|TRBV20-1
SARDWSGRYEQY
>-|TRBV24-1
ASSPSFGSYGQY
>many|TRBV7-2
ASRYAGTSSVSEQF
>many|TRBV7-9
ASSLGASGSSTDTQY
>-|TRBV19
ASSISSSGITGELF